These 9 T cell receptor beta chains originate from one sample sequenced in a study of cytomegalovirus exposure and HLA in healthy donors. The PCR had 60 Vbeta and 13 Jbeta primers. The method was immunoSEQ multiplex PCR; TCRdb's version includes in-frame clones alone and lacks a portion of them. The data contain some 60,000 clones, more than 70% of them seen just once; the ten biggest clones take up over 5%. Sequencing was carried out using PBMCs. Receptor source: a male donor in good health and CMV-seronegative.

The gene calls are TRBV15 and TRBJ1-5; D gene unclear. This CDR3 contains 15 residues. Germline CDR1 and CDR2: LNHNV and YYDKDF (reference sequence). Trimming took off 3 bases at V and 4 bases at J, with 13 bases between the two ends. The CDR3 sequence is CATSRPGLWNQPQHF. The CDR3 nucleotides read TGTGCCACCAGCAGGCCGGGGTTGTGGAATCAGCCCCAGCATTTT.

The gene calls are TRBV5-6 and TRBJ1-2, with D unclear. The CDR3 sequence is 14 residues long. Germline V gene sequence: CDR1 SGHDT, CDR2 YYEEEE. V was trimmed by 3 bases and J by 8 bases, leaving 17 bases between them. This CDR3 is CASSSLGGSGGYTF. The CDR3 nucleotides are TGTGCCAGCAGCTCCTTAGGAGGGTCGGGCGGCTACACCTTC. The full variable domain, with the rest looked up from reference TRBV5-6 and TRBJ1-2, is DAGVTQSPTHLIKTRGQQVTLRCSPKSGHDTVSWYQQALGQGPQFIFQYYEEEERQRGNFPDRFSGHQFPNYSSELNVNALLLGDSALYLCASSSLGGSGGYTFGSGTRLTVV.

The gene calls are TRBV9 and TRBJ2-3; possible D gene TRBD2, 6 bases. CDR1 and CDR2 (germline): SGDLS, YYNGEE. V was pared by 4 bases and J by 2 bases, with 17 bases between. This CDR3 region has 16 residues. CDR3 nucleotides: TGTGCCAGCAGCTCCCCCCTTGGGGGGATCACAGATACGCAGTATTTT. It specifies CASSSPLGGITDTQYF.

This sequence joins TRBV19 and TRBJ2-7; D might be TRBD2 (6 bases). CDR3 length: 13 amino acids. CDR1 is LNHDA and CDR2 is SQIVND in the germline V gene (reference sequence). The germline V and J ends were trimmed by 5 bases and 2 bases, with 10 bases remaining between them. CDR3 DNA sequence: TGTGCCAGTAGTGATAGCGGCGCCTACGAGCAGTACTTC. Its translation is CASSDSGAYEQYF.

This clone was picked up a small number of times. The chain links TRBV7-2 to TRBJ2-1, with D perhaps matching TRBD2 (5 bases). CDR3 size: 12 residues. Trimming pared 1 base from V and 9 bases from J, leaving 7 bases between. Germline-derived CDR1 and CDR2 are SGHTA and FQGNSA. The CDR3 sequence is CASSLVEVEQFF. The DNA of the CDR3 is TGTGCCAGCAGCTTAGTGGAGGTTGAGCAGTTCTTC.

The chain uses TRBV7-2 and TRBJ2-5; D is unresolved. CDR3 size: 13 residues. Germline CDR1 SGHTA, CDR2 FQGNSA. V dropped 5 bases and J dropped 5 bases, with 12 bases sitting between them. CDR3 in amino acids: CASSPSYYETQYF. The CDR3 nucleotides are TGTGCCAGCAGCCCCAGTTACTATGAGACCCAGTACTTC.

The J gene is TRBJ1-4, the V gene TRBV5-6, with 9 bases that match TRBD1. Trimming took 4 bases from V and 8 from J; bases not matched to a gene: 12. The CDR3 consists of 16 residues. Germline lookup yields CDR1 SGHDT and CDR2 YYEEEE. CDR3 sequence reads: CASSDEGGQGGEKLFF. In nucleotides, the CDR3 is TGTGCCAGCAGCGACGAGGGGGGACAGGGTGGAGAAAAACTGTTTTTT.

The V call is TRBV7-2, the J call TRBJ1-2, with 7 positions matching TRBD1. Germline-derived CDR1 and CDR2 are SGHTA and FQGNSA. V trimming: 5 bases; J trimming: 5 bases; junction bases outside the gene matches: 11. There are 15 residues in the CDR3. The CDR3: CASSVTGSEGYGYTF. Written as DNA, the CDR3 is TGTGCCAGCAGCGTGACAGGGTCGGAGGGGTATGGCTACACCTTC.

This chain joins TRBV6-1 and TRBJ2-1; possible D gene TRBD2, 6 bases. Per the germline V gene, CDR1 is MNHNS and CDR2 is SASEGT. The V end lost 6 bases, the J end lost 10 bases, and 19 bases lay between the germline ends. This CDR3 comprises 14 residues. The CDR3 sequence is CASRPGLNHEEQFF. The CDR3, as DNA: TGTGCCAGCAGGCCGGGACTCAACCACGAAGAGCAGTTCTTC.